These 19 T cell receptor beta chains originate from one sample sequenced in a study of identical twins. TCRdb re-derived calls from the 5' RACE reads in MiXCR, one entry per CDR3 protein. The sample lists a few hundred thousand distinct CDR3 sequences; approximately 9.6% were seen once. This same sample was also taken into another study, of yellow fever vaccine responses in identical twins.

Material for sequencing was PBMCs. All receptors come from a young woman in good health.

This chain connects TRBV10-2 to TRBJ2-7; D unclear. The germline V and J ends were trimmed by 4 bases and 0 bases, with 7 bases remaining between them. The CDR3 has 13 amino acids. Germline V gene lookup returns CDR1 WSHSY and CDR2 SAAADI. CDR3 sequence reads: CASSGVNSYEQYF. The CDR3, as DNA: TGCGCCAGCAGTGGTGTCAACTCCTACGAGCAGTACTTC.

In this sample, this clonotype turned up many times. V is TRBV7-6 and J is TRBJ2-7, with D possibly TRBD1 on 6 matching bases. Trimming took off 1 base at V and 5 bases at J, with 9 bases between the two ends. This CDR3 region has 13 residues. Germline V gives CDR1 SGHVS, CDR2 FNYEAQ. The DNA for the CDR3 is TGTGCCAGCAGCTTAGGACGACAGGACGAGCAGTACTTC. As protein: CASSLGRQDEQYF.

This clonotype was seen more than once but under ten times. The chain combines TRBV9 with TRBJ2-3, with a possible D match to TRBD1 (8 bases). This CDR3 comprises 16 residues. The germline CDR1 and CDR2 sequences are SGDLS and YYNGEE. V lost 0 bases and J lost 3, with 14 bases in between. CDR3 nucleotide sequence: TGTGCCAGCAGCGTAGCTCTACAGGGGGGGACAGATACGCAGTATTTT. Translating it yields CASSVALQGGTDTQYF.

This clonotype has a handful of counts. The chain has TRBV6-4 and TRBJ1-5; a weak D match, TRBD1 (5 bases). Germline V CDR1 and CDR2: MRHNA, SNTAGT. The length of the CDR3 is 15 residues. Trimming took off 6 bases at V and 5 bases at J, with 17 bases between the two ends. The CDR3 region is CASSQRPGAHQPQHF. The CDR3 coding sequence is TGTGCCAGCAGCCAGAGGCCTGGGGCGCATCAGCCCCAGCATTTT.

This clonotype was picked up many times. The rearrangement links TRBV20-1 to TRBJ2-1; a possible D gene is TRBD2 (6 bases). The ends were cut back, 2 bases at V and 4 bases at J, with 9 bases in the middle. This CDR3 spans 13 amino acids. CDR1 and CDR2 (germline): DFQATT, SNEGSKA (reference sequence). In nucleotides, the CDR3 is TGCAGTGCTAGAAGGACTAAATACAATGAGCAGTTCTTC. Translation gives CSARRTKYNEQFF.

This clonotype came up many times. This rearrangement joins TRBV20-1 to TRBJ2-1; TRBD2 agrees at 8 bases. The V segment lost 3 bases and the J segment 2 bases; nucleotides outside the gene matches: 3. CDR1 is DFQATT and CDR2 is SNEGSKA in the germline V gene (reference sequence). The CDR3 contains 14 residues. The CDR3, as DNA: TGCAGTGCTAGGGCGGGGGGCCCCTACAATGAGCAGTTCTTC. Residues: CSARAGGPYNEQFF.

The chain uses TRBV10-3 and TRBJ1-1; perhaps TRBD1 as D (5 bases). Germline loops: CDR1 ENHRY, CDR2 SYGVKD. Trimming stripped 7 bases from V and 1 base from J, with 10 bases between. The CDR3 has 13 residues. The CDR3 DNA is TGTGCCATCACCGGGACCGCGAACACTGAAGCTTTCTTT. Amino acid sequence: CAITGTANTEAFF.

This clonotype was picked up a small number of times. The V and J genes are TRBV4-3 and TRBJ2-3; D is tentatively TRBD1 or TRBD2 (5 bases each). V dropped 0 bases and J dropped 6 bases, with 13 bases sitting between them. Per germline, CDR1 LGHNA and CDR2 YSLEER. The CDR3 consists of 15 residues. The CDR3 DNA reads TGCGCCAGCAGCCAAGAACTTTCTAGGGACGATACGCAGTATTTT. Translating gives CASSQELSRDDTQYF.

This clonotype appeared many times. The chain couples TRBV12-3 or TRBV12-4 to TRBJ2-2; 7 bases are a match to TRBD2. This CDR3 has 16 amino acids. V dropped 3 bases and J dropped 4; count of bases not matched to a gene: 8. Written as DNA, the CDR3 is TGTGCCAGCAGTTTGGCGGGCGGGAGCTTCACCGGGGAGCTGTTTTTT. It codes for CASSLAGGSFTGELFF.

This clonotype was seen at least ten times. The CDR3 DNA reads as TGTGCCACCAGCAGATTCGGGTCGGCGATAACCGGGGAGCTGTTTTTT. It yields the protein CATSRFGSAITGELFF. The chain joins TRBV15 to TRBJ2-2; D unresolved. This CDR3 has 16 residues. Germline V gene lookup returns CDR1 LNHNV and CDR2 YYDKDF (reference sequence). Trimming removed 2 bases at V and 5 bases at J, with 15 bases between. Supplemented by reference TRBV15 and TRBJ2-2, the full variable domain reads DAMVIQNPRYQVTQFGKPVTLSCSQTLNHNVMYWYQQKSSQAPKLLFHYYDKDFNNEADTPDNFQSRRPNTSFCFLDIRSPGLGDTAMYLCATSRFGSAITGELFFGEGSRLTVL.

The chain uses TRBV11-2 and TRBJ2-2; D possibly uses TRBD1 or TRBD2 (5 bases each). V gave up 4 bases and J gave up 4 bases, with 16 bases separating them. Germline CDR1 and CDR2: SGHAT and FQNNGV. The CDR3 has 16 residues. The CDR3 DNA is TGTGCCAGCAGCTCCCCTGGGACGCCGGTCACCGGGGAGCTGTTTTTT. Its translation is CASSSPGTPVTGELFF.

This chain links TRBV14 with TRBJ2-3; D call uncertain. V dropped 1 base and J dropped 5 bases, with 25 bases sitting between them. The CDR3 has 19 residues. CDR1 and CDR2 from the germline V gene are SGHDN and FVKESK. CDR3 sequence: CASSQGSPWDRWDLDTQYF. CDR3 DNA sequence: TGTGCCAGCAGCCAAGGATCCCCCTGGGATAGGTGGGATTTAGATACGCAGTATTTT.

This clonotype was counted a few times. The V call is TRBV9, the J call TRBJ2-3, with 15 bases identical to TRBD2. CDR1 and CDR2 (germline): SGDLS, YYNGEE. The CDR3 totals 19 residues. The junction had 10 bases not matched to a gene; V was cut back by 4 bases and J by 1 base. CDR3 DNA sequence: TGTGCCAGCAGCCCCATAGGACTAGCGGGGGGGATGGGCACAGATACGCAGTATTTT. Amino acids: CASSPIGLAGGMGTDTQYF.

This clonotype was seen only a few times. The rearrangement uses TRBV20-1 and TRBJ2-4; D may match TRBD1 or TRBD2 (5 bases each). Germline CDR1 is DFQATT and CDR2 is SNEGSKA (reference sequence). This CDR3 has 15 residues. The germline V and J ends were trimmed by 6 bases and 8 bases, with 23 bases remaining between them. Here the CDR3 DNA reads TGCAGTGCCTCAACCGGGACCCGCTCAGTAGACATTCAGTACTTC. It specifies CSASTGTRSVDIQYF.

This clonotype was detected ten times or more. The chain carries TRBV7-9 and TRBJ2-1, with 14 bases aligning to TRBD2. Germline V CDR1 and CDR2: SEHNR, FQNEAQ (reference sequence). This CDR3 spans 17 amino acids. J gave up 3 bases and V 2 bases, and 3 bases lay outside the gene matches. The DNA for the CDR3 is TGTGCCAGCAGCTTAATGGGACTAGCGGGGGTCTACAATGAGCAGTTCTTC. This encodes CASSLMGLAGVYNEQFF.

This clonotype turned up a few times. This sequence joins TRBV5-6 and TRBJ2-7, with D perhaps TRBD2 (5 bases). Germline V gene sequence: CDR1 SGHDT, CDR2 YYEEEE. CDR3 length: 11 residues. Trimming left V 4 bases short and J 12 bases short, with 14 bases between. CDR3 amino acids: CASSPTGGLYF. CDR3 sequence (DNA): TGTGCCAGCAGCCCGACCGGAGGTCTGTACTTC.

This clonotype has at least ten counts. The chain recombines TRBV5-1 with TRBJ1-1; tentatively, D is TRBD1 (5 bases). Trimming removed 4 bases from V and 1 base from J, with 11 bases in between. The CDR3 has 14 amino acids. Germline CDR1 and CDR2: SGHRS and YFSETQ. As DNA, the CDR3 is TGCGCCAGCAGCCCCGGACACCCGAACACTGAAGCTTTCTTT. This translates into CASSPGHPNTEAFF.

This clonotype occurred a few times. The chain recombines TRBV28 with TRBJ1-2; D remains unclear. Trimming took off 7 bases at V and 7 bases at J, with 16 bases between the two ends. The CDR3 runs to 13 residues. Germline CDR1 is MDHEN and CDR2 is SYDVKM. The DNA for the CDR3 is TGTGCCAGCACCGTTGAGGGTTTTGGTGGCTACACCTTC. Amino acid sequence: CASTVEGFGGYTF.

This clonotype was seen many times. The rearrangement joins TRBV5-1 to TRBJ2-5; 8 bases match TRBD1. The CDR3 length is 15 residues. Germline lookup yields CDR1 SGHRS and CDR2 YFSETQ. With 0 bases clipped from V and 2 bases from J, the junction kept 3 bases outside the gene matches. The CDR3 region has the DNA TGCGCCAGCAGCTTGGGTGGGACAGGACAAGAGACCCAGTACTTC. Protein sequence: CASSLGGTGQETQYF.